Below are 21 T cell receptor beta chains sequenced from a single sample in a study of T-cell reconstitution after alpha-beta-depleted transplantation in children. During its preparation, the TCRbeta library received unique molecular identifiers. TCRdb itself ran the PCR reads through MiXCR, one entry per CDR3 protein. This sample carries 150,000 to 250,000 distinct CDR3 sequences, roughly 6% of them seen once, and the ten largest clones take about 4.3%. This specimen consisted of PBMCs, obtained before TCRalphabeta/CD19-depleted stem cell transplant. Every receptor here comes from a girl under three years old with combined immunodeficiency, due to receive a stem cell transplant.

This clonotype appeared many times. DNA for the CDR3: TGTGCCAGCAATGATGGGGGCACTGAAGCTTTCTTT. The encoded protein is CASNDGGTEAFF. The chain uses TRBV7-2 and TRBJ1-1; weak D call: TRBD1 (5 bases). This CDR3 spans 12 amino acids. The V end was cut by 7 bases, the J end by 4 bases, with 10 bases between. Germline CDR1 SGHTA, CDR2 FQGNSA.

The rearrangement uses TRBV3-1 and TRBJ2-7; 9 positions match TRBD1. CDR1 and CDR2 from the germline V gene are LGHDT and YNNKEL (reference sequence). J was trimmed by 5 bases and V by 11 bases; bases with no gene match: 13. The CDR3 has 14 amino acids. CDR3: CALWGQGRYDEQYF. CDR3 DNA sequence: TGTGCCCTCTGGGGACAGGGACGATATGACGAGCAGTACTTC.

This clonotype was found a few times. The chain has TRBV4-3 and TRBJ2-1; 11 bases agree with TRBD2. After removal of 5 bases from V and 9 bases from J, the junction contained 6 bases not matched to a gene. CDR1 and CDR2 (germline): LGHNA, YSLEER. The CDR3 spans 14 residues. The CDR3 loop reads CASSATSGSSEQFF. The CDR3 nucleotides read TGCGCCAGCAGCGCAACTAGCGGGAGTAGTGAGCAGTTCTTC.

This clonotype occurred many times. V gene TRBV5-1 combines with J gene TRBJ2-3; D unclear. The CDR3 has 15 amino acids. CDR1 and CDR2 from the germline V gene are SGHRS and YFSETQ. V was trimmed by 4 bases and J by 5 bases, leaving 17 bases between them. This CDR3 reads CASSDWAPSRDTQYF. The CDR3 nucleotides are TGCGCCAGCAGCGATTGGGCTCCCTCTCGAGATACGCAGTATTTT.

In this sample, this clonotype turned up many times. The chain has TRBV3-1 and TRBJ2-7; no clear D. This CDR3 is 15 amino acids long. Per germline, CDR1 LGHDT and CDR2 YNNKEL (reference sequence). Trimming pared 0 bases from V and 0 bases from J, leaving 9 bases between. The CDR3 coding sequence is TGTGCCAGCAGCCAAGATGACGATTTCTCCTACGAGCAGTACTTC. Protein product: CASSQDDDFSYEQYF.

The sample holds many counts of this clonotype. The chain recombines TRBV2 with TRBJ2-1; D call uncertain. The CDR3 has 13 residues. Germline V gives CDR1 SNHLY, CDR2 FYNNEI. V shed 2 bases and J shed 4 bases, with 6 bases lying between them. The CDR3 here is CASSEPNYNEQFF. For the CDR3, the DNA is TGTGCCAGCAGTGAACCAAATTACAATGAGCAGTTCTTC.

The genes are TRBV2 and TRBJ2-2, with D possibly TRBD2 on 5 matching bases. The germline V gene has CDR1 SNHLY and CDR2 FYNNEI. V was trimmed by 0 bases and J by 6 bases, leaving 11 bases between them. The CDR3 loop spans 15 amino acids. CDR3 DNA sequence: TGTGCCAGCAGTGAAGCTCGGAGGAATTCCGGGGAGCTGTTTTTT. This codes for CASSEARRNSGELFF.

This clonotype appeared many times. This chain links TRBV7-8 with TRBJ2-2, with D possibly matching TRBD1 (8 bases). Per germline, CDR1 SGHVS and CDR2 FQNEAQ. Trimming stripped 8 bases from V and 3 bases from J, with 16 bases between. The CDR3 consists of 15 residues. For the CDR3, the DNA is TGTGCCAGCCGCGGACAGGGAGGGTACACCGGGGAGCTGTTTTTT. Its translation: CASRGQGGYTGELFF.

This clonotype was detected only a few times. This chain connects TRBV2 to TRBJ2-3; tentatively, D is TRBD2 (5 bases). The germline V and J ends were trimmed by 6 bases and 4 bases, with 17 bases remaining between them. This CDR3 contains 15 residues. Germline V gene sequence: CDR1 SNHLY, CDR2 FYNNEI. CDR3 sequence (DNA): TGTGCCAGCAGACCGGGATACCCGCGACCAGATACGCAGTATTTT. Protein product: CASRPGYPRPDTQYF.

This clonotype occurred many times. This sequence joins TRBV12-3 or TRBV12-4 and TRBJ2-1; D is possibly TRBD1 or TRBD2 (5 bases each). CDR3 length: 14 amino acids. The germline V and J ends were trimmed by 0 bases and 4 bases, with 7 bases remaining between them. In nucleotides, the CDR3 is TGTGCCAGCAGTTTAGCGGGGGAATACAATGAGCAGTTCTTC. Translating it yields CASSLAGEYNEQFF.

This clonotype appeared many times. This chain links TRBV12-3 or TRBV12-4 with TRBJ2-1, with 9 bases matching TRBD2. J was trimmed by 5 bases and V by 7 bases; bases with no gene match: 9. The CDR3 has 15 residues. CDR3 residues: CASTLAGARDNEQFF. CDR3 nucleotides: TGTGCCAGCACCTTAGCGGGAGCACGGGACAATGAGCAGTTCTTC.

This clonotype was recorded at least ten times. The V gene is TRBV6-2 or TRBV6-3, the J gene TRBJ2-2, with D perhaps TRBD2 (6 bases). The V gene lost 10 bases and the J gene lost 8 bases, with 20 bases spanning the gap. This CDR3 has 14 residues. The germline gives CDR1 MNHEY, CDR2 SVGEGT. The CDR3 loop is CAISRDLASGELFF. CDR3 nucleotide sequence: TGTGCCATATCCCGGGACCTAGCGTCGGGGGAGCTGTTTTTT.

This clonotype occurred many times. V and J are TRBV24-1 and TRBJ2-7; D possibly uses TRBD1 or TRBD2 (5 bases each). Germline CDR1 and CDR2: KGHDR and SFDVKD. V was shortened by 4 bases and J by 5 bases, with 8 bases between the two germline ends. This CDR3 contains 12 residues. The CDR3 sequence: CATSEMGDEQYF. CDR3 in DNA: TGTGCCACCAGTGAAATGGGGGACGAGCAGTACTTC.

This clonotype was counted many times. In DNA, the CDR3 is TGTGCCAGCAGTTACCCCAAGACTAGCGGGAGTTTGAATGAGCAGTTCTTC. As protein: CASSYPKTSGSLNEQFF. This sequence joins TRBV6-2 or TRBV6-3 and TRBJ2-1; the match to TRBD2 covers 12 bases. The CDR3 extends over 17 amino acids. V lost 2 bases, J lost 7 bases, and 9 bases stayed unmatched. The V gene's germline CDR1 is MNHEY and CDR2 SVGEGT.

The table lists this clonotype with many counts. V is TRBV12-3 or TRBV12-4 and J is TRBJ2-3; D may correspond to TRBD1 or TRBD2 (6 bases each). The V and J ends lost 3 bases and 0 bases respectively, with 10 bases between them. The CDR3 is 15 amino acids. CDR3 residues: CASSFRGPSTDTQYF. The DNA of the CDR3 is TGTGCCAGCAGTTTTCGGGGGCCGAGCACAGATACGCAGTATTTT.

This clonotype appeared many times. This chain joins TRBV25-1 and TRBJ2-1; 9 bases fit TRBD2. This CDR3 has 16 residues. With V trimmed by 4 bases and J by 7 bases, 11 bases remained unmatched. Looked up from germline, CDR1 is MGHDK and CDR2 is SYGVNS. The CDR3 DNA reads TGTGCCAGCAGTGGGGTGGGACTAGCTGAGCCTAATGAGCAGTTCTTC. It specifies CASSGVGLAEPNEQFF.

This clonotype was counted a few times. V and J are TRBV15 and TRBJ2-7; TRBD2 agrees at 11 bases. V shed 5 bases and J 0 bases; nucleotides not matched to a gene: 3. Germline V gene sequence: CDR1 LNHNV, CDR2 YYDKDF (reference sequence). The CDR3 is 15 amino acids. In DNA, the CDR3 is TGTGCCACCAGCCCCGGGACTAGCGGCTCCTACGAGCAGTACTTC. Its protein product is CATSPGTSGSYEQYF.

The table lists this clonotype with many counts. The CDR3 coding sequence is TGTGCCAGCGGGGAAGGTAATGAGCAGTTCTTC. Residues: CASGEGNEQFF. V usage is TRBV18 and J usage is TRBJ2-1; no definite D call. Trimming took off 8 bases at V and 7 bases at J, with 9 bases between the two ends. The CDR3 is made up of 11 amino acids. Germline-derived CDR1 and CDR2 are KGHSH and LQKENI.

This clonotype was observed many times. This chain uses TRBV28 with TRBJ1-5, with D hard to call. The ends were cut back, 6 bases at V and 4 bases at J, with 19 bases in the middle. The germline CDR1 and CDR2 sequences are MDHEN and SYDVKM. This CDR3 comprises 16 residues. CDR3 in amino acids: CASSSLVERKNQPQHF. The CDR3, as DNA: TGTGCCAGCAGCTCTCTCGTGGAGAGGAAAAATCAGCCCCAGCATTTT.

This clonotype was counted between two and nine times. The chain joins TRBV5-6 to TRBJ2-1; unclear D gene. Germline lookup yields CDR1 SGHDT and CDR2 YYEEEE. Deletions cut 3 bases from V and 6 bases from J, with 10 bases between. The CDR3 is 13 amino acids. The CDR3 DNA is TGTGCCAGCAGCTGGGGTTCGGGCAATGAGCAGTTCTTC. Its protein product is CASSWGSGNEQFF.

This clonotype was counted ten times or more. The chain joins TRBV10-3 to TRBJ2-5; no firm D call. The V gene's germline CDR1 is ENHRY and CDR2 SYGVKD. Trimming pared 4 bases from V and 4 bases from J, leaving 7 bases between. The CDR3 has 12 residues. Here the CDR3 reads CAISGERETQYF. The CDR3 coding sequence is TGTGCCATCAGTGGCGAGCGAGAGACCCAGTACTTC.